Shown below are 4 T cell receptor beta chains from a single sample sequenced in a study of identical twins. Each CDR3 protein is one row after TCRdb ran MiXCR on the 5' RACE reads. The sample has roughly 1.6 million distinct CDR3 sequences; 25% to 35% are singletons. Sequenced: cord blood. The receptors originated from a newborn girl in good health.

A note on this clonotype: A read error may be the cause here, since a much bigger clone is one base away. The V gene is TRBV7-2, the J gene TRBJ1-2; TRBD1 aligns across 7 bases. The germline gives CDR1 SGHTA, CDR2 FQGNSA. The CDR3 has 14 residues. Written as DNA, the CDR3 is TGTGCCAGCAGCTCGACGACAGGGAACTATGGCCACACCTTC. Its translation is CASSSTTGNYGHTF.

The CDR3 sequence is CASSLLDRVGTDTQYF. The CDR3 DNA is TGTGCCAGCAGTCTTCTCGACAGGGTGGGCACAGATACGCAGTATTTT. The J gene is TRBJ2-3, the V gene TRBV27; 7 bases fit TRBD1. CDR1 and CDR2 (germline): MNHEY, SMNVEV (reference sequence). This CDR3 spans 16 amino acids. V gave up 5 bases and J gave up 1 base; unmatched junction bases: 9.

V and J are TRBV5-1 and TRBJ2-3; TRBD2 aligns across 13 bases. CDR1 is SGHRS and CDR2 is YFSETQ in the germline V gene. The ends lost 1 base at V and 6 bases at J; junction bases unmatched: 5. CDR3 size: 16 residues. The CDR3 coding sequence is TGCGCCAGCAGCTTGACTAGCGGGGGGGCCCCGGATACGCAGTATTTT. This sequence encodes CASSLTSGGAPDTQYF.

This clonotype showed up just a few times. The gene calls are TRBV4-2 and TRBJ2-5; perhaps TRBD2 as D (6 bases). Germline V gives CDR1 LGHNA, CDR2 YNFKEQ. This CDR3 is built from 15 residues. V lost 1 base to trimming and J lost 5 bases, with 14 bases between them. CDR3: CASSQGLGRQETQYF. DNA for the CDR3: TGTGCCAGCAGCCAAGGACTAGGGCGACAGGAGACCCAGTACTTC.